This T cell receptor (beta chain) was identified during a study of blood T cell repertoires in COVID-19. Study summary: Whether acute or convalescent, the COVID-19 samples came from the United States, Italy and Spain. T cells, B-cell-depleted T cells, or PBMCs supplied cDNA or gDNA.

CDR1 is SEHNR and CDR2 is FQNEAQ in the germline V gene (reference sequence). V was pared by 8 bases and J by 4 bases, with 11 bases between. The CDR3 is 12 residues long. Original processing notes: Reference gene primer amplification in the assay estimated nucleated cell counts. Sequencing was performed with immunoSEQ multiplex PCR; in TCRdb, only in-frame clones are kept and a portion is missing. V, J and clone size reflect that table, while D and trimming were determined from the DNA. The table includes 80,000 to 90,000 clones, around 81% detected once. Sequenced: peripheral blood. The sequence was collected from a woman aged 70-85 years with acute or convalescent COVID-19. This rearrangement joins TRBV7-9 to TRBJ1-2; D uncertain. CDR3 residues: CASAPGIYGYTF. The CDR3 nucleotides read TGTGCCAGCGCGCCCGGTATCTATGGCTACACCTTC.